This TCR beta chain originates from a study of type 1 regulatory T cells. Comment on this clonotype: Given a much more abundant clone one base away, this may be a read error.

CDR1 LNHNV and CDR2 YYDKDF come from the germline V gene (reference sequence). The length of the CDR3 is 18 residues. TCRdb independently ran MiXCR on the reads; one entry per CDR3 protein. Of some 100,000 distinct CDR3 sequences listed, roughly 30% are singletons. Sequencing was done on a sample of CD4+ T cells, either the whole sample or a sorted fraction (not recorded which). The rearrangement joins TRBV15 to TRBJ2-4, with a possible D match to TRBD2 (5 bases). The TCR sequence derives from a human donor in good health. CDR3 residues: CATSRGGREHRTKTIQYF. The CDR3 DNA reads as TGTGCCACCAGCAGAGGCGGACGGGAACACCGGACCAAAACCATTCAGTACTTC.